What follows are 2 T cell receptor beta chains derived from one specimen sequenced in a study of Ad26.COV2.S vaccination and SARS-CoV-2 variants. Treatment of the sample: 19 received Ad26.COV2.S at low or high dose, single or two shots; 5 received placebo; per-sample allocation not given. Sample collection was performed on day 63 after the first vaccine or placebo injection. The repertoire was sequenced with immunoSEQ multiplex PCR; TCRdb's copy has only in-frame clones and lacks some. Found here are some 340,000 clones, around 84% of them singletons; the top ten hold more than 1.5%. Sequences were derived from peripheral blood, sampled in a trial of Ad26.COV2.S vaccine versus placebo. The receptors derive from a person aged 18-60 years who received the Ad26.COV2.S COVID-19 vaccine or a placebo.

CDR3 region: CASSSRTSGGGELFF. CDR3 in DNA: TGTGCCAGCAGTTCCAGGACTAGCGGGGGCGGGGAGCTGTTTTTT. The rearrangement uses TRBV6-2 or TRBV6-3 and TRBJ2-2, with 13 bases identical to TRBD2. This CDR3 has 15 amino acids. The germline CDR1 and CDR2 sequences are MNHEY and SVGEGT. V was pared by 4 bases and J by 7 bases, with 3 bases of the junction left unmatched.

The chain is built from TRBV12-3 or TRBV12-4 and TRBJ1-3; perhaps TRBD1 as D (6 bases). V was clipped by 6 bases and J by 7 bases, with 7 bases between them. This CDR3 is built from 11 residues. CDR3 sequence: CASRQGNTIYF. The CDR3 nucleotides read TGTGCCAGCAGGCAGGGGAACACCATATATTTT.